This is a list of T cell receptor beta chains from one sample in a study of human T cells and chemical hapten exposure. TCRdb reanalysed the RACE reads using MiXCR and keeps one entry per CDR3 protein. The table shows under 450,000 distinct CDR3 sequences, with about 6.3% occurring only once. This specimen consisted of whole blood, obtained in connection with sensitization to the hapten diphenylcyclopropenone (DPC). The receptor set was obtained from a woman aged 18 to 35 with alopecia areata. Some clones in this sample may be carry-over from other donors' samples. CDR3s include the opening cysteine and the closing phenylalanine or tryptophan. A D gene is named only where the DNA matches it firmly. Not all rows give a size; the values are once, few, many and, for expanded clones, a class.

j_call,v_call,clone_size,cdr3_length,d_call,cdr3_aa,cdr3_nt
TRBJ1-5,TRBV29-1,.,13,TRBD1,CSVATGGGQPQHF,TGCAGCGTTGCGACAGGGGGCGGTCAGCCCCAGCATTTT
TRBJ2-3,TRBV3-1,.,15,.,CASSQGLPSTDTQYF,TGTGCCAGCAGCCAAGGACTACCAAGCACAGATACGCAGTATTTT
TRBJ1-1,TRBV4-3,many,12,.,CASSGRNTEAFF,TGCGCCAGCAGCGGTCGTAACACTGAAGCTTTCTTT
TRBJ2-5,TRBV7-2,many,11,.,CASSPGQTQYF,TGTGCCAGCAGCCCCGGTCAGACCCAGTACTTC
TRBJ1-2,TRBV10-3,few,12,.,CAIMSGNYGYTF,TGTGCCATCATGTCAGGGAACTATGGCTACACCTTC
TRBJ2-5,TRBV5-1,few,14,.,CASSLDATGETQYF,TGCGCCAGCAGCTTGGATGCGACCGGAGAGACCCAGTACTTC
TRBJ1-6,TRBV7-9,.,16,.,CASSRGESSYNSPLHF,TGTGCCAGCAGCCGCGGGGAGAGCTCCTATAATTCACCCCTCCACTTT
TRBJ2-6,TRBV4-2,few,18,.,CASSQDSWLASGANVLTF,TGTGCCAGCAGCCAAGATAGTTGGTTGGCTTCTGGGGCCAACGTCCTGACTTTC
TRBJ2-3,TRBV14,.,16,TRBD1,CASSQLGQGRTDTQYF,TGTGCCAGCAGCCAGCTCGGACAGGGTAGGACGGATACGCAGTATTTT
TRBJ1-5,TRBV5-4,.,15,.,CASSPSPGYNQPQHF,TGTGCCAGCAGCCCTTCGCCAGGCTACAATCAGCCCCAGCATTTT
TRBJ2-3,TRBV6-5,few,15,.,CASSKIQGTTDTQYF,TGTGCCAGCAGCAAGATCCAGGGGACCACAGATACGCAGTATTTT
TRBJ1-1,TRBV7-8,many,17,.,CASSLAVNGRGNTEAFF,TGTGCCAGCAGCTTAGCGGTCAACGGGCGGGGGAACACTGAAGCTTTCTTT
TRBJ2-7,TRBV5-1,.,14,.,CASSSDGSSYEQYF,TGCGCCAGCAGCTCCGACGGAAGCTCCTACGAGCAGTACTTC
TRBJ1-1,TRBV6-5,many,16,.,CASSSLGVGASWESFF,TGTGCCAGCAGTTCTCTTGGGGTCGGGGCCTCGTGGGAATCTTTCTTT
TRBJ2-1,TRBV12-3/TRBV12-4,.,13,.,CASSLQELSEQFF,TGTGCCAGCAGTCTACAGGAACTATCGGAGCAGTTCTTC
TRBJ2-1,TRBV7-2,.,15,.,CASTTNFGGYNEQFF,TGTGCCAGCACCACCAATTTTGGGGGTTACAATGAGCAGTTCTTC
TRBJ1-5,TRBV6-5,many,13,.,CASSYLSNQPQHF,TGTGCCAGCAGTTACCTGAGCAATCAGCCCCAGCATTTT
TRBJ1-2,TRBV5-1,few,16,.,CASSLDGRRANYGYTF,TGCGCCAGCAGCTTGGACGGGAGACGGGCTAACTATGGCTACACCTTC
TRBJ2-5,TRBV5-1,.,15,.,CASSPPKKDQETQYF,TGCGCCAGCAGCCCACCAAAGAAGGACCAAGAGACCCAGTACTTC
TRBJ1-2,TRBV29-1,few,11,.,CSVTGAGGYTF,TGCAGCGTTACCGGGGCTGGCGGCTACACCTTC
TRBJ1-1,TRBV7-9,many,13,TRBD1,CASSSTGGDEAFF,TGTGCCAGCAGCTCCACAGGGGGTGATGAAGCTTTCTTT
TRBJ2-3,TRBV5-1,many,12,.,CASSQGVDTQYF,TGCGCCAGCAGCCAAGGCGTAGATACGCAGTATTTT
TRBJ2-2,TRBV9,.,15,.,CASSARGRNTGELFF,TGTGCCAGCAGCGCCAGAGGGCGAAACACCGGGGAGCTGTTTTTT
TRBJ2-7,TRBV28,.,14,TRBD1,CATVGQGSSYEQYF,TGTGCCACCGTCGGACAGGGGAGCTCCTACGAGCAGTACTTC
TRBJ2-3,TRBV29-1,.,16,TRBD1,CSVGSTGQGHTDTQYF,TGCAGCGTTGGTTCGACAGGACAGGGGCACACAGATACGCAGTATTTT
TRBJ2-3,TRBV20-1,few,12,.,CSAASLTGSQYF,TGCAGTGCCGCCTCCCTGACGGGGTCGCAGTATTTT